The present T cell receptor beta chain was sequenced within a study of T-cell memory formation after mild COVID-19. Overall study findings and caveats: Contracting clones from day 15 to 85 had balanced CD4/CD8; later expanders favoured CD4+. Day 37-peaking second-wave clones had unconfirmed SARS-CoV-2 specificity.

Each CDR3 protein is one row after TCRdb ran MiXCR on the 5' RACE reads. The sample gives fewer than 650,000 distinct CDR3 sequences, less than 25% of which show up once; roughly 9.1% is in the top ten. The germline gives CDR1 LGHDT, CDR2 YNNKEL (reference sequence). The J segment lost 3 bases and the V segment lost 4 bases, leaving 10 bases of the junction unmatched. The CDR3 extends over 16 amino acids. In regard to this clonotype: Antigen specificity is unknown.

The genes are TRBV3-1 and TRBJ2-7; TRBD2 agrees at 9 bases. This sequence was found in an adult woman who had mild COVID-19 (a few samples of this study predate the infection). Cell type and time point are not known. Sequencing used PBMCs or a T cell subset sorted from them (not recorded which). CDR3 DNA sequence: TGTGCCAGCAGCCGACCTATAGCGGGAGTCGGCTACGAGCAGTACTTC. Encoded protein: CASSRPIAGVGYEQYF.